This paragraph reports one T cell receptor beta chain. The antigen remains unidentified. This record comes from a study of CD8+ T cells in alopecia areata. Background on the study: Administration of oral tofacitinib to treated patients was at 5 to 10 mg twice daily. Among treated patients, severity was scored by affected scalp area percentage.

Study-level findings and limits: Tofacitinib significantly brought down scalp clonality and expanded CD8+ clones among top 100.

The CDR3 loop spans 13 amino acids. V was trimmed by 0 bases and J by 6 bases, leaving 9 bases between them. Looked up from germline, CDR1 is SGHKS and CDR2 is YYEKEE (reference sequence). As the sequencing template, cDNA was produced by extracting RNA and reverse transcribing it. Sequencing used immunoSEQ multiplex PCR; TCRdb keeps in-frame clones, though not all of them. The sample contains around 4,800 clones, roughly 60% of which appear only once. As for treatment: oral pan-JAK inhibitor, 5-10 mg twice daily. The study team obtained lesional scalp punch biopsies and peripheral blood from alopecia areata patients.

Specimen: skin, collected at roughly week 38, from a patient treated with tofacitinib. J is TRBJ1-1 and V is TRBV5-5; TRBD1 is a possible D gene (5 bases). The sequence came from a human donor with alopecia areata. CDR3 region: CASSLVSGPEAFF. DNA for the CDR3: TGTGCCAGCAGCTTGGTGTCGGGACCTGAAGCTTTCTTT.